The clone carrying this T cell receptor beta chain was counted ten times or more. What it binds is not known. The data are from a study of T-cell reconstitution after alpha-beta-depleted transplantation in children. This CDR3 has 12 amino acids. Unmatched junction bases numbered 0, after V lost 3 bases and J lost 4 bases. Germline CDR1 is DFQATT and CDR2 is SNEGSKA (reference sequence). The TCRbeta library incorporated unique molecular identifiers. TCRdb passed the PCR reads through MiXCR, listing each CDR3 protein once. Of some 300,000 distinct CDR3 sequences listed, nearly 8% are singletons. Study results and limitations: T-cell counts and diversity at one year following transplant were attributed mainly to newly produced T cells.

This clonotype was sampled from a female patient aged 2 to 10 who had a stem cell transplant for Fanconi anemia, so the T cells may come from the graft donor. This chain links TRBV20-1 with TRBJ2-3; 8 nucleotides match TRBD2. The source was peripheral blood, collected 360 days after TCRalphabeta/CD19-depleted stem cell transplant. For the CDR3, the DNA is TGCAGTGCTAGCGGGGGGGCAGATACGCAGTATTTT. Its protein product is CSASGGADTQYF.